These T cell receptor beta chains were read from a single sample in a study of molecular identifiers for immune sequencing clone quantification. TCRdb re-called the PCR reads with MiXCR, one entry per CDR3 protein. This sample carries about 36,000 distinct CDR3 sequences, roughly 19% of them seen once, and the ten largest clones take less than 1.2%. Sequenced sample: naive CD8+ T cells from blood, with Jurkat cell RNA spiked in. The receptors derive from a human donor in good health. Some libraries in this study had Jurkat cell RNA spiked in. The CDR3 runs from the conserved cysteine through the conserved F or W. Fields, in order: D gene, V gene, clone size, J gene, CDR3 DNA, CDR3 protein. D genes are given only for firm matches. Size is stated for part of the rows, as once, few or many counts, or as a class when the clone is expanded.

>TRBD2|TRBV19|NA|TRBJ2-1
TGTGCCAGTAGTAAGCGGGAGGGTTACAATGAGCAGTTCTTC
CASSKREGYNEQFF
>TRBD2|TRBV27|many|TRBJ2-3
TGTGCCAGCAGTTTATCGCTTAGCGGGATCACAGATACGCAGTATTTT
CASSLSLSGITDTQYF
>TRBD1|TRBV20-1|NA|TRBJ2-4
TGCAGTGCTAACGACAGGGTCTCCCTAGCCAAAAACATTCAGTACTTC
CSANDRVSLAKNIQYF
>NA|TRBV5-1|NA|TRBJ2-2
TGCGCCAGCGGCTTGGCCAGGGCGAACGCCGGGGAGCTGTTTTTT
CASGLARANAGELFF
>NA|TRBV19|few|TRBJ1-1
TGTGCCAGTAGCCGAGCGTTTCCAGGGTCGAACACTGAAGCTTTCTTT
CASSRAFPGSNTEAFF
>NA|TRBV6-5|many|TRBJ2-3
TGTGCCAGCAGTTACGGGCGGCCGACAGATACGCAGTATTTT
CASSYGRPTDTQYF
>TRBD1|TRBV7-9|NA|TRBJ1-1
TGTGCCAGCATCAACAGGGGAGCGGAAGCTTTCTTT
CASINRGAEAFF
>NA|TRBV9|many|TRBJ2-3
TGTGCCAGCAGCGTATTAAGGGCGGCTAGCACAGATACGCAGTATTTT
CASSVLRAASTDTQYF
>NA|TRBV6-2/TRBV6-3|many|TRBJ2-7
TGTGCCAGCAGAGAAGTGGGGGCTTTCGAGCAGTACTTC
CASREVGAFEQYF
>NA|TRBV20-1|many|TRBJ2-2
TGCAGTGCTAGGGAGGGGCCCTCAGGGCTTGTCGCCGGGGAGCTGTTTTTT
CSAREGPSGLVAGELFF
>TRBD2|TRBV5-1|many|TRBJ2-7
TGCGCCAGCAGTATCGGGGGGACCTACGAGCAGTACTTC
CASSIGGTYEQYF
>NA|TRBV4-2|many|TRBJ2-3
TGTGCCAGCAGCCAAGAAGGTTTTGCGGCTACAGATACGCAGTATTTT
CASSQEGFAATDTQYF
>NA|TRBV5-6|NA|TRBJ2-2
TGTGCCAGCAGCTTCTCTGGGAATACCGGGGAGCTGTTTTTT
CASSFSGNTGELFF
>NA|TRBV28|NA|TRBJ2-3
TGTGCCAGCAGTTTGGGTCTCTACACAGATACGCAGTATTTT
CASSLGLYTDTQYF
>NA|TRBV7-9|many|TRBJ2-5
TGTGCCAGCAGCTTAGTTCCCAACCAAGAGACCCAGTACTTC
CASSLVPNQETQYF
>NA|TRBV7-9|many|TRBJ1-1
TGTGCCAGCAGCGACACAGAGGACACTGAAGCTTTCTTT
CASSDTEDTEAFF